One and the same sample provided the 21 T cell receptor beta chains below, sequenced in a study of shared clonotypes between healthy human individuals. The method was immunoSEQ multiplex PCR; TCRdb's version includes in-frame clones alone and lacks a portion of them. The top ten clones hold roughly 1% of a sample with some 2,000,000 clones, about 95% of them seen once. Naive CD8 cells lacked CD45RO and underwent positive selection for CCR7, leaving out terminally differentiated effector memory CD45RA+ cells. The sequenced sample consisted of naive CD8+ T cells sorted from blood. The receptors derive from a man aged 18 to 29 in good health.

The chain links TRBV28 to TRBJ1-2; TRBD1 is a possible D gene (5 bases). Germline V gene lookup returns CDR1 MDHEN and CDR2 SYDVKM. This CDR3 is 14 amino acids long. V was pared by 2 bases and J by 5 bases, with 12 bases between. The CDR3 nucleotides are TGTGCCAGCAGTTTACAGGGTAATTTGTATGGCTACACCTTC. As protein: CASSLQGNLYGYTF.

The J gene is TRBJ1-1, the V gene TRBV6-6; TRBD1 is a possible D gene (5 bases). The germline V gene encodes CDR1 MNHNY and CDR2 SVGAGI (reference sequence). This CDR3 contains 12 residues. The V gene lost 6 bases and the J gene lost 8 bases, with 13 bases spanning the gap. The CDR3 DNA is TGTGCCAGCAGAGGGGCGGGAGGAGAAGCTTTCTTT. This encodes CASRGAGGEAFF.

CDR3 nucleotide sequence: TGTGCCAGCCATACTGATCAGGGACTAGCGGGCGATAATGAGCAGTTCTTC. This sequence encodes CASHTDQGLAGDNEQFF. The rearrangement links TRBV27 to TRBJ2-1, with 12 bases lining up with TRBD2. Germline V CDR1 and CDR2: MNHEY, SMNVEV (reference sequence). V was clipped by 8 bases and J by 7 bases; unmatched bases: 15. The CDR3 is 17 residues long.

The CDR3 DNA reads as TGTGCCAGCAGTGAAGCCTGGACTAGTTACTACAATGAGCAGTTCTTC. Translation gives CASSEAWTSYYNEQFF. The chain employs TRBV2 and TRBJ2-1; TRBD2 aligns across 7 bases. CDR3 length equals 16 residues. The germline V gene encodes CDR1 SNHLY and CDR2 FYNNEI. Trimming removed 0 bases from V and 3 bases from J; junction bases left unmatched: 5.

The rearrangement joins TRBV27 to TRBJ2-7; D gene unclear. CDR1 and CDR2 from the germline V gene are MNHEY and SMNVEV (reference sequence). This CDR3 spans 14 amino acids. V lost 3 bases, J lost 3 bases, and 12 bases lay in between. In nucleotides, the CDR3 is TGTGCCAGCAGTTTTTTCCCCACAAACTACGAGCAGTACTTC. It is translated as CASSFFPTNYEQYF.

The chain uses TRBV6-5 and TRBJ2-7; tentative D call: TRBD2 (5 bases). The CDR3 consists of 15 residues. The ends were cut back, 6 bases at V and 3 bases at J, with 18 bases in the middle. Germline V CDR1 and CDR2: MNHEY, SVGAGI. The CDR3 nucleotides read TGTGCCAGCAGGTTATCCCTGGCGGGTTACTACGAGCAGTACTTC. Amino acids: CASRLSLAGYYEQYF.

Worth noting for this clone: Distinct nucleotide sequences in the sample also encode this CDR3. V gene TRBV5-6 combines with J gene TRBJ2-1; D remains unclear. The CDR3 is 12 amino acids. Germline CDR1 and CDR2: SGHDT and YYEEEE. V lost 0 bases and J lost 7, with 5 bases in between. CDR3 loop: CASSLGVNEQFF. CDR3 sequence (DNA): TGTGCCAGCAGCTTGGGAGTGAATGAGCAGTTCTTC.

The chain joins TRBV27 to TRBJ2-1, with D unclear. The CDR3 is 13 residues long. The germline V and J ends were trimmed by 1 base and 5 bases, with 6 bases remaining between them. Germline CDR1 reads MNHEY; CDR2 reads SMNVEV (reference sequence). The CDR3, as DNA: TGTGCCAGCAGTTTATATGAGGACAATGAGCAGTTCTTC. Its protein product is CASSLYEDNEQFF.

This rearrangement joins TRBV11-1 to TRBJ2-1, with 15 bases lining up with TRBD2. Germline V gives CDR1 SGHAT, CDR2 FQDESV (reference sequence). This CDR3 comprises 15 residues. Unmatched junction bases numbered 6, after V lost 7 bases and J lost 8 bases. The CDR3 DNA is TGTGCCAGCACCTGGACTAGCGGGGGGGAACATGAGCAGTTCTTC. As protein: CASTWTSGGEHEQFF.

This rearrangement joins TRBV10-2 to TRBJ2-1; perhaps D is TRBD1 or TRBD2 (5 bases each). CDR1 is WSHSY, CDR2 SAAADI, per germline. The CDR3 consists of 17 residues. Trimming took 7 bases from V and 2 from J, leaving 21 bases between them. CDR3 protein: CASTPTPQGPAYNEQFF. The CDR3 coding sequence is TGCGCCAGCACCCCCACGCCCCAGGGACCGGCCTACAATGAGCAGTTCTTC.

The chain couples TRBV9 to TRBJ1-1; the D gene is possibly TRBD1 (6 bases). Germline V gene sequence: CDR1 SGDLS, CDR2 YYNGEE. CDR3 length: 14 amino acids. Trimming took off 4 bases at V and 3 bases at J, with 13 bases between the two ends. CDR3 DNA: TGTGCCAGCAGCCCGGGGGCAGGTGACACTGAAGCTTTCTTT. Its translation is CASSPGAGDTEAFF.

This clone was observed once. This chain joins TRBV7-9 and TRBJ2-5, with a weak D call TRBD2 (7 bases). Germline CDR1 is SEHNR and CDR2 is FQNEAQ (reference sequence). The ends were cut back, 1 base at V and 9 bases at J, with 15 bases in the middle. CDR3 size: 14 residues. In nucleotides, the CDR3 is TGTGCCAGCAGCTTAGTCGGGGGGCCGGGGGCCCAGTACTTC. This codes for CASSLVGGPGAQYF.

The chain employs TRBV6-5 and TRBJ2-1, with 9 bases that match TRBD1. The V and J ends lost 3 bases and 5 bases, in that order; junction bases with no gene match: 8. This CDR3 contains 16 residues. Germline values: CDR1 MNHEY, CDR2 SVGAGI. The CDR3 DNA sequence: TGTGCCAGCAGTTATCACCCGGGACAGGGAAACAATGAGCAGTTCTTC. Amino acids: CASSYHPGQGNNEQFF.

This clone was found once. V and J are TRBV4-3 and TRBJ2-7; 11 nucleotides align to TRBD2. This CDR3 region has 19 residues. CDR1 and CDR2 (germline): LGHNA, YSLEER. J lost 0 bases, V lost 1 base, and 11 bases had no gene match. As DNA, the CDR3 is TGCGCCAGCAGCCAAGTCTACCTAGCGGGAGGCCAATACTCCTACGAGCAGTACTTC. Translating it yields CASSQVYLAGGQYSYEQYF.

This chain uses TRBV28 with TRBJ1-3; D gene ambiguous. The germline V gene has CDR1 MDHEN and CDR2 SYDVKM. CDR3 length equals 14 residues. Trimming took 5 bases from V and 0 from J, leaving 8 bases between them. The CDR3 protein is CASSTLSSGNTIYF. The CDR3 DNA is TGTGCCAGCAGTACCCTTTCCTCTGGAAACACCATATATTTT.

V gene TRBV4-1 combines with J gene TRBJ2-7; D unclear. The CDR3 has 13 amino acids. With 0 bases removed from V and 4 bases from J, the gap between germline ends came to 7 bases. Germline V lookup: CDR1 MGHRA, CDR2 YSYEKL. CDR3 sequence: CASSQDQYYEQYF. The CDR3 region has the DNA TGCGCCAGCAGCCAAGATCAATATTACGAGCAGTACTTC.

This rearrangement joins TRBV27 to TRBJ2-1; 11 bases fit TRBD2. The V gene end was trimmed by 3 bases and the J gene end by 6 bases; junction bases not matched to a gene: 4. CDR1 MNHEY and CDR2 SMNVEV come from the germline V gene (reference sequence). The length of the CDR3 is 15 residues. Here the CDR3 reads CASSFGGLAGNEQFF. The CDR3 DNA reads as TGTGCCAGCAGTTTTGGCGGACTAGCGGGCAATGAGCAGTTCTTC.

The chain joins TRBV4-1 to TRBJ2-1; D is perhaps TRBD1 or TRBD2 (6 bases each). The germline gives CDR1 MGHRA, CDR2 YSYEKL. V was trimmed by 0 bases and J by 4 bases, leaving 10 bases between them. The length of the CDR3 is 15 residues. CDR3 in DNA: TGCGCCAGCAGCCAAGATAGGGGGGTATACAATGAGCAGTTCTTC. Protein product: CASSQDRGVYNEQFF.

The chain links TRBV7-9 to TRBJ2-2; the match to TRBD1 covers 8 bases. Per germline, CDR1 SEHNR and CDR2 FQNEAQ (reference sequence). CDR3 size: 16 residues. The trim removed 8 bases at V and 4 bases at J, leaving 12 bases unmatched. The CDR3 region is CASADRDQLSTGELFF. As DNA, the CDR3 is TGTGCCAGCGCGGACAGGGACCAGTTGTCCACCGGGGAGCTGTTTTTT. The full variable domain, completed using reference TRBV7-9 and TRBJ2-2, is DTGVSQNPRHKITKRGQNVTFRCDPISEHNRLYWYRQTLGQGPEFLTYFQNEAQLEKSRLLSDRFSAERPKGSFSTLEIQRTEQGDSAMYLCASADRDQLSTGELFFGEGSRLTVL.

This clone was found once. The V call is TRBV7-8, the J call TRBJ2-5; D is unresolved. Per the germline V gene, CDR1 is SGHVS and CDR2 is FQNEAQ. The CDR3 is made up of 15 amino acids. Trimming took off 1 base at V and 2 bases at J, with 11 bases between the two ends. CDR3 in DNA: TGTGCCAGCAGCTTAGGGGCTAGTAAGCAAGAGACCCAGTACTTC. Translation gives CASSLGASKQETQYF.

The chain links TRBV15 to TRBJ2-7; 7 positions agree with TRBD1. CDR1 LNHNV and CDR2 YYDKDF come from the germline V gene (reference sequence). Unmatched junction bases numbered 2, after V lost 0 bases and J lost 0 bases. The CDR3 extends over 15 amino acids. The CDR3 region is CATSRDWDSSYEQYF. Written as DNA, the CDR3 is TGTGCCACCAGCAGAGACTGGGACAGCTCCTACGAGCAGTACTTC.